This note documents a single T cell receptor beta chain sequence. Its antigen is not identified. CDR1 is SGHRS, CDR2 YFSETQ, per germline. The CDR3 has 15 residues. With 7 bases clipped from V and 0 bases from J, the junction kept 7 bases outside the gene matches. The record originates from a study of blood T cells in healthy people across ages. Overall study results and limits: The study found more naive CD4+ cells and higher diversity in long-lived than aged donors. Samples with more naive T cells showed higher observed beta diversity.

Sample-barcoded 5' priming and a J-beta primer mix drove a second PCR of roughly 6 to 12 cycles. TCRdb redid the calling of the 5' RACE reads with MiXCR, one entry per CDR3 protein. The repertoire includes roughly 800,000 distinct CDR3 sequences, 55% to 70% of them detected once, and about 20% sits in the top ten. The source is a man between 25 and 39 years old in good health. Sequenced sample: blood. This rearrangement joins TRBV5-1 to TRBJ2-3; 8 nucleotides line up with TRBD2. Written as DNA, the CDR3 is TGCGCCAGCTTCAAGACTAGCGAGAGCACAGATACGCAGTATTTT. Protein sequence: CASFKTSESTDTQYF.